Listed below are T cell receptor beta chains from one sample, sequenced in a study of blood T cell repertoires in COVID-19. Using immunoSEQ multiplex PCR, the repertoire was profiled, and TCRdb retains in-frame clones only, with some absent. This sample yields approximately 150,000 clones, of which more than 75% are seen a single time; roughly 2% belongs to the top ten. The source material was peripheral blood. These receptors were collected from a man aged 45-65 years who had recovered from COVID-19. The CDR3 runs from the conserved cysteine through the conserved F or W. The D gene is left open where the match is weak. Clone size appears in some rows only: once, few, many, or a class for an expanded clone.

D	J	size	V	CDR3	DNA
.	TRBJ1-1	.	TRBV6-4	CASSDSVDTEAFF	TGTGCCAGCAGTGACAGCGTTGACACTGAAGCTTTCTTT
TRBD1	TRBJ2-1	.	TRBV7-3	CASSLNGPRGTGQTFLYNEQFF	TGTGCCAGCAGCTTAAATGGTCCTCGCGGGACAGGGCAAACATTTCTCTACAATGAGCAGTTCTTC
.	TRBJ2-3	.	TRBV5-1	CASALLGGGTDTQYF	TGCGCCAGCGCTCTCTTAGGAGGGGGCACAGATACGCAGTATTTT
TRBD2	TRBJ2-1	.	TRBV12-3/TRBV12-4	CASIWGGLNEQFF	TGTGCCAGCATCTGGGGGGGATTGAATGAGCAGTTCTTC
.	TRBJ1-5	.	TRBV15	CATSRDRGSNQPQHF	TGTGCCACCAGCAGAGACAGGGGAAGCAATCAGCCCCAGCATTTT
TRBD1	TRBJ1-4	.	TRBV6-6	CASRVTGETEKLFF	TGTGCCAGCAGGGTGACAGGGGAAACGGAAAAACTGTTTTTT
TRBD1	TRBJ2-2	.	TRBV7-7	CASSLGGTGNTGELFF	TGTGCCAGCAGCTTAGGAGGGACAGGGAACACCGGGGAGCTGTTTTTT
.	TRBJ1-2	few	TRBV24-1	CATSDFQDGYTF	TGTGCCACCAGTGATTTTCAGGATGGCTACACCTTC
.	TRBJ2-3	.	TRBV18	CASSPFITGTDTQYF	TGTGCCAGCTCACCATTTATTACGGGCACAGATACGCAGTATTTT
TRBD1	TRBJ2-7	.	TRBV27	CASSSLLQGANYEQYF	TGTGCCAGCAGTTCACTCCTACAGGGGGCTAACTACGAGCAGTACTTC
TRBD1	TRBJ2-6	.	TRBV9	CASSSGTGIPSGANVLTF	TGTGCCAGCAGCTCCGGGACAGGGATCCCCTCTGGGGCCAACGTCCTGACTTTC
.	TRBJ2-3	medium-sized	TRBV27	CASSPDGSTDTQYF	TGTGCCAGCAGCCCCGACGGGAGCACAGATACGCAGTATTTT
TRBD1	TRBJ1-1	once	TRBV25-1	CASGDRGQGRTEAFF	TGTGCCAGCGGCGACAGGGGGCAAGGGAGAACTGAAGCTTTCTTT
TRBD2	TRBJ2-1	.	TRBV5-4	CASSLVPAGGINEQFF	TGTGCCAGCAGCTTGGTTCCAGCGGGGGGGATTAATGAGCAGTTCTTC
TRBD1	TRBJ2-7	.	TRBV5-1	CASSLGQGPSYEQYF	TGCGCCAGCAGCTTAGGACAGGGACCCTCCTACGAGCAGTACTTC
TRBD1	TRBJ2-7	few	TRBV10-1	CAIPDRGTHEQYF	TGCGCCATCCCTGACAGGGGTACCCACGAGCAGTACTTC
.	TRBJ2-1	.	TRBV29-1	CSVARAGPGNEQFF	TGCAGCGTCGCAAGGGCGGGACCGGGGAATGAGCAGTTCTTC
TRBD2	TRBJ2-3	.	TRBV4-1	CASSQIKREALTDTQYF	TGCGCCAGCAGCCAGATAAAGCGGGAGGCCCTAACAGATACGCAGTATTTT
.	TRBJ1-5	.	TRBV5-6	CASSFGVDGEPQHF	TGTGCCAGCAGCTTCGGCGTAGACGGAGAGCCCCAGCATTTT
TRBD1	TRBJ2-4	.	TRBV3-1/TRBV3-2	CASSPQGAGNIQYF	TGTGCCAGCAGCCCCCAGGGGGCGGGAAACATTCAGTACTTC
.	TRBJ1-3	.	TRBV4-3	CASSQVARFSGNTIYF	TGCGCCAGCAGCCAAGTTGCGCGGTTCTCTGGAAACACCATATATTTT
.	TRBJ2-7	.	TRBV19	CASSTRWPSGEQYF	TGTGCCAGTAGTACCCGGTGGCCCTCGGGCGAGCAGTACTTC
TRBD2	TRBJ2-5	once	TRBV2	CASDLRLAGRETQYF	TGTGCCAGCGATCTCCGACTAGCGGGTAGAGAGACCCAGTACTTC
.	TRBJ1-4	few	TRBV28	CASSPSQGIAAEKLFF	TGTGCCAGCAGCCCATCCCAAGGCATCGCGGCTGAAAAACTGTTTTTT
TRBD2	TRBJ2-5	.	TRBV6-5	CACRWTSGSKTQYF	TGTGCCTGCCGGTGGACTAGCGGGAGCAAGACCCAGTACTTC
.	TRBJ2-3	.	TRBV7-2	CASSLLGPDTQYF	TGTGCCAGCAGCTTATTGGGGCCAGATACGCAGTATTTT